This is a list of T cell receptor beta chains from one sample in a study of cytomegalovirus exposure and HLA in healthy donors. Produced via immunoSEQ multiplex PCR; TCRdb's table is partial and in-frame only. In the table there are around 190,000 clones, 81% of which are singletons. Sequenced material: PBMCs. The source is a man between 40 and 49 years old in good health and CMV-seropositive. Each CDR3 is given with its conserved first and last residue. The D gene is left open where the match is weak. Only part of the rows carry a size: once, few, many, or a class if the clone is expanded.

cdr3_aa: CASSLAVLAGEDEQFF
cdr3_nt: TGCGCCAGCAGCTTGGCTGTCCTAGCGGGAGAAGACGAGCAGTTCTTC
j_call: TRBJ2-1
clone_size: .
v_call: TRBV5-1
d_call: TRBD2

cdr3_aa: CASQIENTGELFF
cdr3_nt: TGTGCCAGTCAAATAGAGAACACCGGGGAGCTGTTTTTT
j_call: TRBJ2-2
clone_size: once
v_call: TRBV19
d_call: .

cdr3_aa: CASSLGAGEYNSPLHF
cdr3_nt: TGTGCCAGCAGCTTAGGGGCAGGGGAATATAATTCACCCCTCCACTTT
j_call: TRBJ1-6
clone_size: once
v_call: TRBV13
d_call: .

cdr3_aa: CASSLDSYSNQPQHF
cdr3_nt: TGTGCCAGCAGCTTAGACAGTTATAGCAATCAGCCCCAGCATTTT
j_call: TRBJ1-5
clone_size: .
v_call: TRBV28
d_call: .

cdr3_aa: CASRTGTDTQYF
cdr3_nt: TGTGCCAGCAGGACAGGGACAGATACGCAGTATTTT
j_call: TRBJ2-3
clone_size: .
v_call: TRBV27
d_call: TRBD1

cdr3_aa: CASSFSGGYEQYF
cdr3_nt: TGTGCCAGCAGTTTTTCAGGGGGCTACGAGCAGTACTTC
j_call: TRBJ2-7
clone_size: .
v_call: TRBV6-5
d_call: TRBD1

cdr3_aa: CAWRAAADQTDTQYF
cdr3_nt: TGTGCCTGGAGGGCGGCGGCAGATCAGACAGATACGCAGTATTTT
j_call: TRBJ2-3
clone_size: .
v_call: TRBV30
d_call: .

cdr3_aa: CASSLGRTSGRIGETQYF
cdr3_nt: TGTGCCAGCAGCTTAGGTCGGACTAGCGGGAGGATAGGAGAGACCCAGTACTTC
j_call: TRBJ2-5
clone_size: .
v_call: TRBV11-3
d_call: TRBD2

cdr3_aa: CASSLGGGGDTEAFF
cdr3_nt: TGTGCCAGCAGCTTGGGAGGGGGGGGAGACACTGAAGCTTTCTTT
j_call: TRBJ1-1
clone_size: few
v_call: TRBV5-4
d_call: .

cdr3_aa: CAISATVGSGYTF
cdr3_nt: TGTGCCATCAGCGCTACAGTAGGAAGTGGCTACACCTTC
j_call: TRBJ1-2
clone_size: .
v_call: TRBV10-3
d_call: .

cdr3_aa: CAISESGQLSYGYTF
cdr3_nt: TGTGCCATCAGTGAGTCGGGACAGCTATCCTATGGCTACACCTTC
j_call: TRBJ1-2
clone_size: .
v_call: TRBV10-3
d_call: TRBD1

cdr3_aa: CASSLRGQATGELFF
cdr3_nt: TGCGCCAGCAGCTTGAGGGGACAGGCGACCGGGGAGCTGTTTTTT
j_call: TRBJ2-2
clone_size: .
v_call: TRBV5-1
d_call: TRBD1

cdr3_aa: CASSLLGGQGDNEQFF
cdr3_nt: TGCGCCAGCAGCTTGCTCGGAGGACAGGGAGACAATGAGCAGTTCTTC
j_call: TRBJ2-1
clone_size: .
v_call: TRBV5-1
d_call: TRBD1

cdr3_aa: CSDRQGGKETQYF
cdr3_nt: TGCAGCGACCGACAGGGGGGTAAAGAGACCCAGTACTTC
j_call: TRBJ2-5
clone_size: .
v_call: TRBV29-1
d_call: TRBD1

cdr3_aa: CASSLVMDNSYEQYF
cdr3_nt: TGTGCCAGCAGCTTAGTCATGGACAACTCCTACGAGCAGTACTTC
j_call: TRBJ2-7
clone_size: .
v_call: TRBV11-2
d_call: .

cdr3_aa: CASSPGQNYEQYF
cdr3_nt: TGTGCCAGTAGTCCGGGACAGAACTACGAGCAGTACTTC
j_call: TRBJ2-7
clone_size: .
v_call: TRBV19
d_call: TRBD1

cdr3_aa: CASSLAPGSEQYF
cdr3_nt: TGCGCCAGCAGCTTGGCCCCGGGAAGCGAGCAGTACTTC
j_call: TRBJ2-7
clone_size: .
v_call: TRBV5-1
d_call: .

cdr3_aa: CASRPTGGQETQYF
cdr3_nt: TGTGCCAGCAGACCGACAGGGGGGCAAGAGACCCAGTACTTC
j_call: TRBJ2-5
clone_size: .
v_call: TRBV6-6
d_call: TRBD1

cdr3_aa: CASSIQGYNEQFF
cdr3_nt: TGTGCCAGCAGTATACAGGGGTACAATGAGCAGTTCTTC
j_call: TRBJ2-1
clone_size: .
v_call: TRBV27
d_call: TRBD1

cdr3_aa: CASSRHRVWETQYF
cdr3_nt: TGTGCCAGCAGTCGGCACAGGGTCTGGGAGACCCAGTACTTC
j_call: TRBJ2-5
clone_size: .
v_call: TRBV6-5
d_call: .

cdr3_aa: CASSERDRVWDEQYF
cdr3_nt: TGTGCCAGCAGTGAACGGGACAGGGTCTGGGACGAGCAGTACTTC
j_call: TRBJ2-7
clone_size: once
v_call: TRBV2
d_call: TRBD1

cdr3_aa: CASIHRDRGLNEQFF
cdr3_nt: TGTGCCAGCATCCACCGGGACAGGGGGCTTAATGAGCAGTTCTTC
j_call: TRBJ2-1
clone_size: .
v_call: TRBV6-5
d_call: TRBD1

cdr3_aa: CASSVDPGSTDTQYF
cdr3_nt: TGTGCCAGCAGCGTAGATCCGGGGAGCACAGATACGCAGTATTTT
j_call: TRBJ2-3
clone_size: .
v_call: TRBV9
d_call: .

cdr3_aa: CASRASDKNEQFF
cdr3_nt: TGTGCCAGCAGGGCTTCGGACAAAAATGAGCAGTTCTTC
j_call: TRBJ2-1
clone_size: .
v_call: TRBV2
d_call: .

cdr3_aa: CASRSSGSYEQYF
cdr3_nt: TGTGCCAGCAGATCTTCAGGGTCCTACGAGCAGTACTTC
j_call: TRBJ2-7
clone_size: .
v_call: TRBV19
d_call: .

cdr3_aa: CASSYRLTGRPEKLFF
cdr3_nt: TGTGCCAGCAGCTACCGACTGACAGGGCGTCCCGAAAAACTGTTTTTT
j_call: TRBJ1-4
clone_size: .
v_call: TRBV5-6
d_call: TRBD1

cdr3_aa: CASGFQGRAEAFF
cdr3_nt: TGTGCCAGCGGGTTCCAGGGTCGGGCTGAAGCTTTCTTT
j_call: TRBJ1-1
clone_size: .
v_call: TRBV4-2
d_call: .

cdr3_aa: CASSRIPRVDTTEAFF
cdr3_nt: TGTGCCAGCAGCAGGATACCCCGGGTGGATACCACTGAAGCTTTCTTT
j_call: TRBJ1-1
clone_size: .
v_call: TRBV5-6
d_call: .

cdr3_aa: CASSPGGRMNTEAFF
cdr3_nt: TGTGCCAGCAGCCCGGGGGGAAGAATGAACACTGAAGCTTTCTTT
j_call: TRBJ1-1
clone_size: .
v_call: TRBV7-8
d_call: .

cdr3_aa: CASDRDFTDTQYF
cdr3_nt: TGTGCTTCCGACAGAGATTTCACAGATACGCAGTATTTT
j_call: TRBJ2-3
clone_size: .
v_call: TRBV6-1
d_call: .

cdr3_aa: CSVQKAVEGTEAFF
cdr3_nt: TGCAGCGTTCAAAAGGCGGTGGAGGGCACTGAAGCTTTCTTT
j_call: TRBJ1-1
clone_size: .
v_call: TRBV29-1
d_call: .

cdr3_aa: CASSQGTGNSPLHF
cdr3_nt: TGTGCCAGCAGCCAAGGGACAGGGAATTCACCCCTCCACTTT
j_call: TRBJ1-6
clone_size: .
v_call: TRBV7-3
d_call: TRBD1

cdr3_aa: CSVEEVVMDYNNEQFF
cdr3_nt: TGCAGCGTTGAAGAGGTTGTTATGGACTACAACAATGAGCAGTTCTTC
j_call: TRBJ2-1
clone_size: .
v_call: TRBV29-1
d_call: .

cdr3_aa: CASRTRAGRVEQFF
cdr3_nt: TGTGCCAGCAGGACCCGGGCGGGGCGGGTTGAGCAGTTCTTC
j_call: TRBJ2-1
clone_size: .
v_call: TRBV27
d_call: .

cdr3_aa: CASSLIEGEAFF
cdr3_nt: TGTGCCAGCAGTTTAATAGAGGGAGAAGCTTTCTTT
j_call: TRBJ1-1
clone_size: .
v_call: TRBV28
d_call: .

cdr3_aa: CASSLVSQGLSYEQYF
cdr3_nt: TGTGCCAGCAGCTTAGTAAGCCAGGGCCTATCCTACGAGCAGTACTTC
j_call: TRBJ2-7
clone_size: .
v_call: TRBV11-2
d_call: .

cdr3_aa: CASSFRRTDGGGAFF
cdr3_nt: TGTGCCAGCAGCTTTAGGAGGACAGACGGCGGGGGGGCTTTCTTT
j_call: TRBJ1-1
clone_size: .
v_call: TRBV7-8
d_call: .

cdr3_aa: CASSLTTGGGPEAFF
cdr3_nt: TGCGCCAGCAGCCTAACGACAGGGGGAGGGCCTGAAGCTTTCTTT
j_call: TRBJ1-1
clone_size: .
v_call: TRBV5-1
d_call: TRBD1

cdr3_aa: CASSLGAEETQYF
cdr3_nt: TGTGCCAGCAGCTTAGGGGCAGAAGAGACCCAGTACTTC
j_call: TRBJ2-5
clone_size: .
v_call: TRBV7-9
d_call: .

cdr3_aa: CASSSGGPSEQYF
cdr3_nt: TGTGCCAGCAGCTCGGGGGGGCCGAGCGAGCAGTACTTC
j_call: TRBJ2-7
clone_size: .
v_call: TRBV7-3
d_call: TRBD2

cdr3_aa: CASSSTLRGHFTYEQYF
cdr3_nt: TGTGCCAGCAGCTCTACCCTTCGGGGTCATTTCACCTACGAGCAGTACTTC
j_call: TRBJ2-7
clone_size: .
v_call: TRBV7-9
d_call: .

cdr3_aa: CASSESWTGSDTQYF
cdr3_nt: TGTGCCAGCAGTGAATCGTGGACAGGGTCAGATACGCAGTATTTT
j_call: TRBJ2-3
clone_size: .
v_call: TRBV6-1
d_call: TRBD1

cdr3_aa: CASSTREVNTEAFF
cdr3_nt: TGTGCCAGTAGTACGAGGGAAGTAAACACTGAAGCTTTCTTT
j_call: TRBJ1-1
clone_size: .
v_call: TRBV19
d_call: .

cdr3_aa: CASSYSQAREQYF
cdr3_nt: TGTGCCAGCAGTTACTCACAGGCGCGCGAGCAGTACTTC
j_call: TRBJ2-7
clone_size: .
v_call: TRBV27
d_call: .

cdr3_aa: CASTRQGAVNTEAFF
cdr3_nt: TGTGCCAGCACCCGACAGGGGGCGGTGAACACTGAAGCTTTCTTT
j_call: TRBJ1-1
clone_size: .
v_call: TRBV6-1
d_call: TRBD1

cdr3_aa: CASSLRQASGANVLTF
cdr3_nt: TGTGCCAGCAGCTTGAGGCAGGCTTCAGGGGCCAACGTCCTGACTTTC
j_call: TRBJ2-6
clone_size: .
v_call: TRBV5-5
d_call: .

cdr3_aa: CSVVQGWGTEAFF
cdr3_nt: TGCAGCGTTGTACAGGGTTGGGGCACTGAAGCTTTCTTT
j_call: TRBJ1-1
clone_size: .
v_call: TRBV29-1
d_call: .

cdr3_aa: CASRRQGAGETQYF
cdr3_nt: TGTGCCAGCAGACGACAGGGGGCGGGGGAGACCCAGTACTTC
j_call: TRBJ2-5
clone_size: .
v_call: TRBV6-5
d_call: TRBD1

cdr3_aa: CASSQEGVSSGSFGDTQYF
cdr3_nt: TGCGCCAGCAGCCAAGAGGGGGTATCGAGCGGGAGTTTCGGAGATACGCAGTATTTT
j_call: TRBJ2-3
clone_size: .
v_call: TRBV4-3
d_call: TRBD2

cdr3_aa: CASSDTGGSLDTQYF
cdr3_nt: TGTGCCAGCAGCGACACAGGGGGCAGCTTAGATACGCAGTATTTT
j_call: TRBJ2-3
clone_size: .
v_call: TRBV9
d_call: TRBD1

cdr3_aa: CASSLRRGRSPSYEQYF
cdr3_nt: TGTGCCAGCAGCTTGAGAAGGGGGCGCAGTCCCTCCTACGAGCAGTACTTC
j_call: TRBJ2-7
clone_size: .
v_call: TRBV7-8
d_call: TRBD1

cdr3_aa: CASSVGQDSAYGYTF
cdr3_nt: TGTGCCAGCAGCGTAGGACAGGACAGCGCCTATGGCTACACCTTC
j_call: TRBJ1-2
clone_size: .
v_call: TRBV9
d_call: .

cdr3_aa: CASSLARTSGGAYNEQFF
cdr3_nt: TGTGCCAGCAGCTTAGCCCGGACTAGCGGGGGGGCCTACAATGAGCAGTTCTTC
j_call: TRBJ2-1
clone_size: .
v_call: TRBV7-9
d_call: TRBD2

cdr3_aa: CASSQPEGTQYF
cdr3_nt: TGTGCCAGCAGCCAACCAGAGGGTACGCAGTATTTT
j_call: TRBJ2-3
clone_size: .
v_call: TRBV28
d_call: .

cdr3_aa: CASSPIGQGSTDTQYF
cdr3_nt: TGTGCCAGCAGCCCCATTGGGCAGGGAAGCACAGATACGCAGTATTTT
j_call: TRBJ2-3
clone_size: .
v_call: TRBV7-9
d_call: .

cdr3_aa: CASSPDRVSYEQYF
cdr3_nt: TGTGCCAGCAGCCCCGACAGAGTCTCCTACGAGCAGTACTTC
j_call: TRBJ2-7
clone_size: .
v_call: TRBV6-6
d_call: .

cdr3_aa: CASSLSTSGGQSSTDTQYF
cdr3_nt: TGTGCCAGCAGCTTAAGCACTAGCGGGGGCCAATCAAGCACAGATACGCAGTATTTT
j_call: TRBJ2-3
clone_size: .
v_call: TRBV7-8
d_call: TRBD2

cdr3_aa: CASSQIAGHYEQYF
cdr3_nt: TGCGCCAGCAGCCAGATAGCGGGGCACTACGAGCAGTACTTC
j_call: TRBJ2-7
clone_size: .
v_call: TRBV4-1
d_call: TRBD2